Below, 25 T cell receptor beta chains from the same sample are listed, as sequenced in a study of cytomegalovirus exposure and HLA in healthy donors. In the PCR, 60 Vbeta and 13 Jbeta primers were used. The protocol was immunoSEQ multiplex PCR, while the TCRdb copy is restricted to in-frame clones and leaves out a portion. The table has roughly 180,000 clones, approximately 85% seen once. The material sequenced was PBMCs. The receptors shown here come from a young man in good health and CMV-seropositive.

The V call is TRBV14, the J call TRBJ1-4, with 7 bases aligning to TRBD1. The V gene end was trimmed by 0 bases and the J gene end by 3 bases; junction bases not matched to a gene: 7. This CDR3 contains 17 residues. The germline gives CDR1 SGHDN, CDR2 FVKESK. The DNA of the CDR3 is TGTGCCAGCAGCCAAGATGGCAGGGGGAACTCTAATGAAAAACTGTTTTTT. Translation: CASSQDGRGNSNEKLFF.

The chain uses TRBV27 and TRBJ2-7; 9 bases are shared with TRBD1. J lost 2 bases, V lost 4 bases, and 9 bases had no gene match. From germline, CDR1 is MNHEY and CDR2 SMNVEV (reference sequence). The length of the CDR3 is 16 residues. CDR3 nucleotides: TGTGCCAGCAGTTCCTCCCGGGACAGGGTTACCTACGAGCAGTACTTC. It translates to CASSSSRDRVTYEQYF.

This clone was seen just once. The CDR3 region has the DNA TGTGCCTGGAGCGAAGGACAGGCGAGAGGCTACACCTTC. Protein: CAWSEGQARGYTF. The chain is built from TRBV30 and TRBJ1-2; 7 bases align to TRBD1. This CDR3 is built from 13 residues. After removal of 3 bases from V and 8 bases from J, the junction contained 9 bases not matched to a gene. The V gene's germline CDR1 is GTSNPN and CDR2 SVGIG (reference sequence). Supplemented by reference TRBV30 and TRBJ1-2, the full variable domain reads SQTIHQWPATLVQPVGSPLSLECTVEGTSNPNLYWYRQAAGRGLQLLFYSVGIGQISSEVPQNLSASRPQDRQFILSSKKLLLSDSGFYLCAWSEGQARGYTFGSGTRLTVV.

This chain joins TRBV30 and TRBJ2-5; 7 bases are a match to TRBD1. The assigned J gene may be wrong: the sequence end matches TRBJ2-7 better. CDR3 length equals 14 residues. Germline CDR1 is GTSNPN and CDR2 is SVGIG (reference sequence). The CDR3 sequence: CAWSVTGSVYEQYF. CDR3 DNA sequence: TGTGCCTGGAGTGTGACAGGGAGTGTCTACGAGCAGTACTTC.

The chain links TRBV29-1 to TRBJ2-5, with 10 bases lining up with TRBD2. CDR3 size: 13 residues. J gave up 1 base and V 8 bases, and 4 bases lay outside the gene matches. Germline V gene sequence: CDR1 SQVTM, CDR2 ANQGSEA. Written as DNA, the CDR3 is TGCAGCTTTAGCGGGGGGCCCCAAGAGACCCAGTACTTC. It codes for CSFSGGPQETQYF.

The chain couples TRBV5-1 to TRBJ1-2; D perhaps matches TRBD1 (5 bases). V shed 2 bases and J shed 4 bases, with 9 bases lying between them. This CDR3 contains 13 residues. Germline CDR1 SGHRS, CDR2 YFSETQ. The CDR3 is CASSFGQGYGYTF. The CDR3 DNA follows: TGCGCCAGCAGCTTCGGGCAGGGCTATGGCTACACCTTC. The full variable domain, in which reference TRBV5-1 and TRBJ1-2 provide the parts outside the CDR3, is KAGVTQTPRYLIKTRGQQVTLSCSPISGHRSVSWYQQTPGQGLQFLFEYFSETQRNKGNFPGRFSGRQFSNSRSEMNVSTLELGDSALYLCASSFGQGYGYTFGSGTRLTVV.

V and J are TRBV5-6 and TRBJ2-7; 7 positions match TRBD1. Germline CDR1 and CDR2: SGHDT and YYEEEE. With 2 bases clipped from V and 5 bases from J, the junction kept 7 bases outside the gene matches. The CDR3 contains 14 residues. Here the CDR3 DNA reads TGTGCCAGCAGCTTAGCTCCAACAGGGGACGAGCAGTACTTC. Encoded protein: CASSLAPTGDEQYF.

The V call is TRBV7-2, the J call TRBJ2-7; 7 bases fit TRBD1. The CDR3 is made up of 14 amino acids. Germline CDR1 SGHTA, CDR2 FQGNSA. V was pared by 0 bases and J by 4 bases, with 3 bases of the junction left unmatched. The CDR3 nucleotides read TGTGCCAGCAGCTTAGCCCCGGGACAGTACGAGCAGTACTTC. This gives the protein CASSLAPGQYEQYF. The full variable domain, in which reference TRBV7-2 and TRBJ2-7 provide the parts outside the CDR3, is GAGVSQSPSNKVTEKGKDVELRCDPISGHTALYWYRQSLGQGLEFLIYFQGNSAPDKSGLPSDRFSAERTGGSVSTLTIQRTQQEDSAVYLCASSLAPGQYEQYFGPGTRLTVT.

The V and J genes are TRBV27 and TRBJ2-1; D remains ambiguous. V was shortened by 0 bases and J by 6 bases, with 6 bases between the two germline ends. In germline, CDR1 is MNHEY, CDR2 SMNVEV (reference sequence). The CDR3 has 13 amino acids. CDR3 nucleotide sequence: TGTGCCAGCAGTTTATCGGCAGTCAATGAGCAGTTCTTC. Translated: CASSLSAVNEQFF.

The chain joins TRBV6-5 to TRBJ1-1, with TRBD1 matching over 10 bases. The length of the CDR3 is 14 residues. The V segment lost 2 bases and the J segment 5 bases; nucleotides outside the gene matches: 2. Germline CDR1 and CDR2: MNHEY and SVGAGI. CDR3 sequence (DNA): TGTGCCAGCAGTTACCGGACAGGGGGGACTGAAGCTTTCTTT. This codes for CASSYRTGGTEAFF.

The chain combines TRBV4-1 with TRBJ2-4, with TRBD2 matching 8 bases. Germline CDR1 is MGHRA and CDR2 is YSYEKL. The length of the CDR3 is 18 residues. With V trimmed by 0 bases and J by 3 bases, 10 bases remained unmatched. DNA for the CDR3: TGCGCCAGCAGCCAAGATCCGGGCGGGGGGTCCGGCAAAAACATTCAGTACTTC. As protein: CASSQDPGGGSGKNIQYF.

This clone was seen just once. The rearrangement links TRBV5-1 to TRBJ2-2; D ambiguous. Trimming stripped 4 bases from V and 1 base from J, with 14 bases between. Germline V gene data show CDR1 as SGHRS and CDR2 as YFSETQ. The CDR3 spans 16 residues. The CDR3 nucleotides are TGCGCCAGCAGCCGAGTGATGCTAGGGAACACCGGGGAGCTGTTTTTT. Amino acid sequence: CASSRVMLGNTGELFF.

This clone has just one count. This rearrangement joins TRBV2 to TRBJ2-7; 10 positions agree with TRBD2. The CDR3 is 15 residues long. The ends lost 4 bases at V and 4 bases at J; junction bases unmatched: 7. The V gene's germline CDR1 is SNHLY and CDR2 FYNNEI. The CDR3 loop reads CASSVSSGGGYEQYF. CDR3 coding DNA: TGTGCCAGCAGTGTTTCTAGCGGGGGAGGATACGAGCAGTACTTC.

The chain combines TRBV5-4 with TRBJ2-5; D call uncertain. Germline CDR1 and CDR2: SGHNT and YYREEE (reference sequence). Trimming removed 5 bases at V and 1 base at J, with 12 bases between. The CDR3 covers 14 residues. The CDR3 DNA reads TGTGCCAGCAGGGAGTTTTCGCTCCAAGAGACCCAGTACTTC. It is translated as CASREFSLQETQYF. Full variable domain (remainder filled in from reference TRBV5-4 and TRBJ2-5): ETGVTQSPTHLIKTRGQQVTLRCSSQSGHNTVSWYQQALGQGPQFIFQYYREEENGRGNFPPRFSGLQFPNYSSELNVNALELDDSALYLCASREFSLQETQYFGPGTRLLVL.

The chain's CDR3 is CASSIRGQNTEAFF. CDR3 in DNA: TGTGCCAGTAGTATCAGGGGGCAGAACACTGAAGCTTTCTTT. J is TRBJ1-1 and V is TRBV19; 8 bases are a match to TRBD1. The CDR3 runs 14 residues. The ends lost 3 bases at V and 1 base at J; junction bases unmatched: 1. Germline CDR1 and CDR2: LNHDA and SQIVND (reference sequence).

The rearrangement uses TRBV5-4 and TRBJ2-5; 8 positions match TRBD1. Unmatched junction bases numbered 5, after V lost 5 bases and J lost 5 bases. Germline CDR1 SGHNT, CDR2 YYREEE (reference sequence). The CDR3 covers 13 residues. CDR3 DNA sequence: TGTGCCAGCAGGGAAAGGACAGGGGAGACCCAGTACTTC. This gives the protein CASRERTGETQYF.

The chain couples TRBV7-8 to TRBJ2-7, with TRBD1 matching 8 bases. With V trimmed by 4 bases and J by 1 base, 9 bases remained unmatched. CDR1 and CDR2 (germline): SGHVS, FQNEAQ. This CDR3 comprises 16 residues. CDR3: CASSSALQGGSYEQYF. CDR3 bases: TGTGCCAGCAGCTCCGCCTTACAGGGGGGATCCTACGAGCAGTACTTC.

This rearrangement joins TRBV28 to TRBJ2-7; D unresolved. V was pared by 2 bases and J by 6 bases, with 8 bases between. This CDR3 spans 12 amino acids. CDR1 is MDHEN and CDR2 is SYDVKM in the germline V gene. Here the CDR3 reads CASSLGRLEQYF. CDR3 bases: TGTGCCAGCAGTTTAGGTAGACTCGAGCAGTACTTC.

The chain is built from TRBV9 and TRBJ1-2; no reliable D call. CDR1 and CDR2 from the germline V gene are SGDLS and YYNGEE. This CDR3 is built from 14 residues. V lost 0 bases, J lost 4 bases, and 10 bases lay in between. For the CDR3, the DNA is TGTGCCAGCAGCGTAGGAGCCCAACTCTATGGCTACACCTTC. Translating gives CASSVGAQLYGYTF.

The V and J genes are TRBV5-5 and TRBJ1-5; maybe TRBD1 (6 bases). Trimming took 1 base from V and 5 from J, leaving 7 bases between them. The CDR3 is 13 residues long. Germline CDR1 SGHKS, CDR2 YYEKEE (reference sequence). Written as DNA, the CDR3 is TGTGCCAGCAGCTTGTCAGGGGATCAGCCCCAGCATTTT. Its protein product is CASSLSGDQPQHF.

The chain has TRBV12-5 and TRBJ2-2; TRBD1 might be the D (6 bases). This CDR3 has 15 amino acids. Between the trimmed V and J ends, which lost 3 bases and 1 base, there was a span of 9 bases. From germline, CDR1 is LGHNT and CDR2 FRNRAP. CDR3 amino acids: CASGLQDRNTGELFF. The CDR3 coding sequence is TGTGCTAGTGGTTTACAGGACAGGAACACCGGGGAGCTGTTTTTT.

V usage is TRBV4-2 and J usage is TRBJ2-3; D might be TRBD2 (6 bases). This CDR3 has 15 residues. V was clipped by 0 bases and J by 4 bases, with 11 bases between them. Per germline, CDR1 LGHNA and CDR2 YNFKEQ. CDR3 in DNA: TGTGCCAGCAGCCAAGAAGAACTAGCAGCAGATACGCAGTATTTT. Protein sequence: CASSQEELAADTQYF.

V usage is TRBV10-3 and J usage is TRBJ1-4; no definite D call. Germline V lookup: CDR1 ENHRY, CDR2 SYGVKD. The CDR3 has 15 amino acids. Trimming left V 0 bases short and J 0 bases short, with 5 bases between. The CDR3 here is CAISESLATNEKLFF. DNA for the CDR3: TGTGCCATCAGTGAGTCACTTGCAACTAATGAAAAACTGTTTTTT.

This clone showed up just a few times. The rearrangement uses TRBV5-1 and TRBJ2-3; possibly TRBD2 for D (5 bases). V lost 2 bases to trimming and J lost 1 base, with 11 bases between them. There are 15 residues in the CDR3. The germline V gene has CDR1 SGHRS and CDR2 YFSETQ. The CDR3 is CASSFGNSGTDTQYF. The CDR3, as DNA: TGCGCCAGCAGCTTCGGAAATAGCGGCACAGATACGCAGTATTTT.

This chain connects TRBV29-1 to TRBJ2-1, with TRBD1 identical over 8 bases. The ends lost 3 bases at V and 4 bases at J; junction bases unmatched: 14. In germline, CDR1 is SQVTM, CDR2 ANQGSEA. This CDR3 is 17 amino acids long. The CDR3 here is CSVDTRTGLNDYNEQFF. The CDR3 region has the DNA TGCAGCGTTGACACCCGGACAGGGCTTAACGATTACAATGAGCAGTTCTTC.